The T cell receptor (beta chain) described here comes from a study of radiotherapy plus CTLA-4 blockade in lung cancer. As for the study in general: Disease control was present in under 35% of patients, and objective responses in more than 15%. Overall study results and limits: After treatment with radiotherapy plus ipilimumab, TCR clones that came from the tumor expanded in blood.

CDR1 is LGHNA and CDR2 is YNFKEQ in the germline V gene. V was pared by 0 bases and J by 5 bases, with 17 bases between. This CDR3 is built from 17 residues. It was focal radiation plus CTLA-4 blockade with ipilimumab that patients with chemo-refractory metastatic non-small-cell lung cancer received. Assay: immunoSEQ multiplex PCR; the TCRdb copy retains only in-frame clones and omits some. This sample has 95,000 to 150,000 clones, with approximately 90% found just once. As for this clone: Its antigen remains unknown.

The receptor comes from a human donor with non-small cell lung cancer that progressed on radiotherapy plus ipilimumab. Sequenced material: peripheral blood, taken from a patient treated with radiotherapy plus ipilimumab. The rearrangement uses TRBV4-2 and TRBJ2-1; weak D call: TRBD2 (6 bases). CDR3 nucleotides: TGTGCCAGCAGCCAAGATCCGGCTAGCGTGCCAAACAATGAGCAGTTCTTC. Protein sequence: CASSQDPASVPNNEQFF.